Listed here are 18 T cell receptor beta chains from one sample, sequenced in a study of cytomegalovirus exposure and HLA in healthy donors. 60 Vbeta and 13 Jbeta primers were used in PCR. Repertoires were generated with immunoSEQ multiplex PCR, while TCRdb's copy carries only in-frame clones and drops some. This sample carries more than 95,000 clones, roughly 80% of them seen once, and the ten largest clones take more than 3%. The sample taken for sequencing was PBMCs. Source of these receptors: a woman aged 45-65 years in good health and CMV-seronegative.

The chain uses TRBV6-1 and TRBJ1-5, with 7 bases matching TRBD1. Losses at the gene ends were 4 bases for V and 0 bases for J; bases not matched to a gene: 6. The CDR3 length is 16 residues. Germline CDR1 and CDR2: MNHNS and SASEGT. The CDR3 nucleotides read TGTGCCAGCAGTGCCGGGACAGTCAATAGCAATCAGCCCCAGCATTTT. Translating gives CASSAGTVNSNQPQHF.

This rearrangement joins TRBV28 to TRBJ2-7; TRBD2 aligns across 12 bases. Germline V gene data show CDR1 as MDHEN and CDR2 as SYDVKM. This CDR3 spans 16 amino acids. The V gene end was trimmed by 2 bases and the J gene end by 4 bases; junction bases not matched to a gene: 6. DNA for the CDR3: TGTGCCAGCAGTTTACTAGCGGGAGGGCTTCAATACGAGCAGTACTTC. Protein sequence: CASSLLAGGLQYEQYF.

The rearrangement uses TRBV10-1 and TRBJ1-5, with a tentative D call TRBD1 (6 bases). In germline, CDR1 is WNHNN, CDR2 SYGVQD (reference sequence). The CDR3 contains 18 residues. V shed 0 bases and J shed 1 base, with 16 bases lying between them. The CDR3 DNA is TGCGCCAGCAGTGAGTCGGGCGGGGGCGTTAGGAGCAATCAGCCCCAGCATTTT. It encodes CASSESGGGVRSNQPQHF.

The rearrangement links TRBV11-2 to TRBJ2-7; tentatively, D is TRBD1 (6 bases). Trimming removed 0 bases from V and 5 bases from J, with 14 bases in between. Germline assignment: CDR1 SGHAT and CDR2 FQNNGV. This CDR3 is 15 amino acids long. For the CDR3, the DNA is TGTGCCAGCAGCTTAGATCTCTCCACAGGGAACGAGCAGTACTTC. Its translation is CASSLDLSTGNEQYF.

This chain joins TRBV6-5 and TRBJ2-7, with 9 bases lining up with TRBD2. The J segment lost 6 bases and the V segment lost 4 bases, leaving 13 bases of the junction unmatched. Germline V gene data show CDR1 as MNHEY and CDR2 as SVGAGI. The CDR3 spans 16 residues. The CDR3 reads CASSSFDAGGEGEQYF. CDR3 nucleotides: TGTGCCAGCAGTTCTTTCGACGCGGGAGGGGAAGGCGAGCAGTACTTC.

This chain uses TRBV7-2 with TRBJ2-7; a weak D match, TRBD1 (6 bases). CDR3 length equals 13 residues. CDR1 is SGHTA and CDR2 is FQGNSA in the germline V gene. V was cut by 2 bases and J by 4 bases, with 9 bases left in between. CDR3 sequence (DNA): TGTGCCAGCAGCTTACACAGGGAGTACGAGCAGTACTTC. Amino acids: CASSLHREYEQYF. The entire variable domain, with the rest obtained from reference TRBV7-2 and TRBJ2-7, is as follows: GAGVSQSPSNKVTEKGKDVELRCDPISGHTALYWYRQSLGQGLEFLIYFQGNSAPDKSGLPSDRFSAERTGGSVSTLTIQRTQQEDSAVYLCASSLHREYEQYFGPGTRLTVT.

J is TRBJ2-7 and V is TRBV11-2, with 7 nucleotides matching TRBD1. The CDR3 is 16 amino acids. Trimming took 2 bases from V and 3 from J; bases not matched to a gene: 10. Germline assignment: CDR1 SGHAT and CDR2 FQNNGV. The CDR3 bases are TGTGCCAGCAGCTTACTGAGTTGGACAGGTAACTACGAGCAGTACTTC. Translated: CASSLLSWTGNYEQYF.

Concerning this clone itself: In this CDR3 the conserved last residue, phenylalanine or tryptophan, is missing, so a read error is likely. This chain joins TRBV15 and TRBJ1-2; 9 positions match TRBD1. The CDR3 runs to 16 residues. Germline V lookup: CDR1 LNHNV, CDR2 YYDKDF (reference sequence). J lost 5 bases, V lost 1 base, and 8 bases had no gene match. Here the CDR3 reads CATSRAPQGAGYGYTL. The DNA for the CDR3 is TGTGCCACCAGCAGAGCGCCACAGGGGGCAGGGTATGGCTACACCCTC.

The rearrangement links TRBV7-7 to TRBJ2-1; TRBD2 agrees at 14 bases. The germline V gene has CDR1 SSHAT and CDR2 FNYEAQ (reference sequence). This CDR3 has 15 residues. Losses at the gene ends were 5 bases for V and 10 bases for J; bases not matched to a gene: 7. CDR3 in amino acids: CASSLGLAGDQEQFF. In DNA, the CDR3 is TGTGCCAGCAGCCTGGGACTAGCGGGAGACCAGGAGCAGTTCTTC.

The chain employs TRBV7-9 and TRBJ2-5, with 14 bases matching TRBD2. CDR3 length equals 16 residues. Germline V gene sequence: CDR1 SEHNR, CDR2 FQNEAQ (reference sequence). After removal of 5 bases from V and 5 bases from J, the junction contained 7 bases not matched to a gene. In DNA form, the CDR3 reads TGTGCCAGCAGCCCGGGACTAGCGGGAGAGATGGAGACCCAGTACTTC. Encoded protein: CASSPGLAGEMETQYF.

This clone was seen a few times. The gene calls are TRBV6-5 and TRBJ2-7; 7 bases line up with TRBD2. The V segment lost 0 bases and the J segment 2 bases; nucleotides outside the gene matches: 4. CDR3 size: 15 residues. Germline CDR1 and CDR2: MNHEY and SVGAGI. The CDR3 sequence is CASSYSASGPYEQYF. The CDR3 nucleotides read TGTGCCAGCAGTTACTCGGCTAGCGGACCCTACGAGCAGTACTTC.

This clone showed up just a few times. The chain joins TRBV27 to TRBJ2-1; the match to TRBD1 covers 8 bases. Trimming cost V 6 bases and J 8 bases; bases outside gene matches: 0. The CDR3 is 11 amino acids. Germline V CDR1 and CDR2: MNHEY, SMNVEV (reference sequence). The CDR3 coding sequence is TGTGCCAGCAGCAGGGGGCATGAGCAGTTCTTC. This gives the protein CASSRGHEQFF.

The chain links TRBV28 to TRBJ2-1, with TRBD1 identical over 9 bases. J lost 4 bases, V lost 3 bases, and 10 bases had no gene match. Germline V gives CDR1 MDHEN, CDR2 SYDVKM. The CDR3 sequence is 17 residues long. In DNA, the CDR3 is TGTGCCAGCAGTTTCCGAGCAAGGACAGGGGTTTACAATGAGCAGTTCTTC. It specifies CASSFRARTGVYNEQFF.

The chain links TRBV15 to TRBJ2-1; D is undetermined. The CDR3 sequence is 13 residues long. V gave up 0 bases and J gave up 9 bases, with 9 bases separating them. Germline V gives CDR1 LNHNV, CDR2 YYDKDF (reference sequence). The CDR3 spells CATSRELVREQFF. The CDR3 DNA follows: TGTGCCACCAGCAGAGAGCTGGTGCGTGAGCAGTTCTTC.

The genes are TRBV27 and TRBJ2-2; 7 bases are a match to TRBD1. V was clipped by 8 bases and J by 5 bases; unmatched bases: 5. Germline CDR1 is MNHEY and CDR2 is SMNVEV (reference sequence). The CDR3 is 13 amino acids. CDR3 sequence: CASATGKTGELFF. The CDR3, as DNA: TGTGCCAGCGCGACAGGGAAGACCGGGGAGCTGTTTTTT.

The CDR3 DNA reads TGCGCCAGCAGCTTACAGGGCACTGAAGCTTTCTTT. Its translation: CASSLQGTEAFF. The V and J genes are TRBV5-1 and TRBJ1-1, with a weak D call TRBD1 (6 bases). With 2 bases removed from V and 4 bases from J, the gap between germline ends came to 6 bases. CDR1 is SGHRS, CDR2 YFSETQ, per germline. This CDR3 is built from 12 residues.

This clone was counted a few times. One end of the junction fails to match germline, which may point to a read error. The chain has TRBV28 and TRBJ2-7; 7 bases map to TRBD1. Germline V gene lookup returns CDR1 MDHEN and CDR2 SYDVKM. The CDR3 covers 15 residues. The DNA for the CDR3 is TGTGCCAGCAGTACAAAAAGTGGGGGACAGACACGGGTTATCTTC. This translates into CASSTKSGGQTRVIF. The entire variable domain, with the rest obtained from reference TRBV28 and TRBJ2-7, is as follows: DVKVTQSSRYLVKRTGEKVFLECVQDMDHENMFWYRQDPGLGLRLIYFSYDVKMKEKGDIPEGYSVSREKKERFSLILESASTNQTSMYLCASSTKSGGQTRVIFGPGTRLTVT.

The chain is built from TRBV18 and TRBJ1-1; TRBD1 might be the D (6 bases). V shed 6 bases and J shed 2 bases, with 10 bases lying between them. Germline values: CDR1 KGHSH, CDR2 LQKENI. The CDR3 spans 13 residues. The DNA of the CDR3 is TGTGCCAGCTCCCCGACAGGTAACACTGAAGCTTTCTTT. Its translation is CASSPTGNTEAFF.